This T cell receptor beta chain came from a study of cytomegalovirus exposure and HLA in healthy donors. Looked up from germline, CDR1 is SGHRS and CDR2 is YFSETQ. There are 15 residues in the CDR3. Trimming cost V 0 bases and J 6 bases, with 13 bases left between them. PCR amplification relied on 60 Vbeta primers (plus 13 Jbeta primers). Repertoires were generated with immunoSEQ multiplex PCR, while TCRdb's copy carries only in-frame clones and drops some. Altogether approximately 200,000 clones are present, approximately 78% being singletons, with the ten largest covering 6.5%. The J gene is TRBJ2-1, the V gene TRBV5-1; a possible D gene is TRBD2 (6 bases). The sample was PBMCs. The TCR originated in a woman aged 45-65 years in good health and CMV-seropositive. CDR3 amino acids: CASSLGGLGGNEQFF. The CDR3 nucleotides read TGCGCCAGCAGCTTGGGGGGATTGGGGGGCAATGAGCAGTTCTTC.